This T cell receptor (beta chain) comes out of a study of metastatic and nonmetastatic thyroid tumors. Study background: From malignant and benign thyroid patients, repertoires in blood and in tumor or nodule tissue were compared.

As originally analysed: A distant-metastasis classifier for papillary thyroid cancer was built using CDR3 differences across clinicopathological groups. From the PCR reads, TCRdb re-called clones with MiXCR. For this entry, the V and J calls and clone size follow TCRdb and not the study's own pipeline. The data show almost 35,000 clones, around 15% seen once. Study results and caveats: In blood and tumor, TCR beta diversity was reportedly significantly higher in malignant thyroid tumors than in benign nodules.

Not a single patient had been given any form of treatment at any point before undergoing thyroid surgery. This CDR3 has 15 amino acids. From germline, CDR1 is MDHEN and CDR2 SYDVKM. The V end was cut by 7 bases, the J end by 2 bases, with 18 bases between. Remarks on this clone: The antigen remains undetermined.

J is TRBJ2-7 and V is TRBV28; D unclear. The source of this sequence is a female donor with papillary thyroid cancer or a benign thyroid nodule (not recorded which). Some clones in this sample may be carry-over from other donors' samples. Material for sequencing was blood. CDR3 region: CASIQTRTATYEQYF. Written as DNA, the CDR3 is TGTGCCAGCATTCAAACCAGGACCGCCACCTACGAGCAGTACTTC.